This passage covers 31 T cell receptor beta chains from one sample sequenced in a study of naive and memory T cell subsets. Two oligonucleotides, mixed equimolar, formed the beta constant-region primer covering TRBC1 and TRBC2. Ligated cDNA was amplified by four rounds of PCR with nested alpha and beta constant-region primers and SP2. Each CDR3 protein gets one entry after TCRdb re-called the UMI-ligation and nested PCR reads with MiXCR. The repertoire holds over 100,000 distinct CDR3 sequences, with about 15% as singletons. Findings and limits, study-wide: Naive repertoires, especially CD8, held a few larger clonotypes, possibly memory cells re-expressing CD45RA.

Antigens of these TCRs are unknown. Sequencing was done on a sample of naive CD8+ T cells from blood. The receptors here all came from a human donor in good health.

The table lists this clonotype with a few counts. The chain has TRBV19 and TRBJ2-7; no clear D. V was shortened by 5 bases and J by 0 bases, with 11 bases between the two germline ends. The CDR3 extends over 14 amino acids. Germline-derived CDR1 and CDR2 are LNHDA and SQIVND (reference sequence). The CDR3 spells CASSLGSSSYEQYF. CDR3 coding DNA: TGTGCCAGTAGTTTGGGCAGTAGCTCCTACGAGCAGTACTTC.

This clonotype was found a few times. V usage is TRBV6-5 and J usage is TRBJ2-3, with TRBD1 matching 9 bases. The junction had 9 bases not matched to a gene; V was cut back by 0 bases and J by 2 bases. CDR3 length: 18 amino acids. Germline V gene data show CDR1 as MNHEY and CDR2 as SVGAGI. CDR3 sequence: CASSYSRTGTGFTDTQYF. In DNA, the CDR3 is TGTGCCAGCAGTTACTCGAGAACCGGGACAGGGTTCACAGATACGCAGTATTTT.

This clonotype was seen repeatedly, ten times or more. DNA of the CDR3: TGTGCCAGCAGCGCAACCGGGACAGGGAACAATGAGCAGTTCTTC. Protein product: CASSATGTGNNEQFF. The chain uses TRBV13 and TRBJ2-1; 9 positions agree with TRBD1. This CDR3 region has 15 residues. The J segment lost 5 bases and the V segment lost 5 bases, leaving 7 bases of the junction unmatched. CDR1 is PRHDT, CDR2 FYEKMQ, per germline (reference sequence).

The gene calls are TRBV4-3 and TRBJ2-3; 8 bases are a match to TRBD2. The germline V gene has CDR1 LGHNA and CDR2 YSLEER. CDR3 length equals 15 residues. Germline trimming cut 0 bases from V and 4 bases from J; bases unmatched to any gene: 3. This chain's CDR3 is CASSQDPGGADTQYF. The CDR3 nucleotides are TGCGCCAGCAGCCAAGATCCGGGGGGGGCAGATACGCAGTATTTT.

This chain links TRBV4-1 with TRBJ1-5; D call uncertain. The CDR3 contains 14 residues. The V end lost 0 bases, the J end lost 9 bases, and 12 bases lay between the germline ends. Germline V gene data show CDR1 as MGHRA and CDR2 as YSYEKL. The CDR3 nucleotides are TGCGCCAGCAGCCAAGATTGGCAGCCGACGCCCCAGCATTTT. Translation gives CASSQDWQPTPQHF.

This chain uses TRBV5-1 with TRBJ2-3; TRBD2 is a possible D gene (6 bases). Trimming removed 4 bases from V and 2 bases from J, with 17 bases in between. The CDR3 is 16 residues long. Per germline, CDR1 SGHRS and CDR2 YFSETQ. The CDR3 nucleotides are TGCGCCAGCAGCCCGGAGGGGCGCGGGATCACAGATACGCAGTATTTT. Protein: CASSPEGRGITDTQYF.

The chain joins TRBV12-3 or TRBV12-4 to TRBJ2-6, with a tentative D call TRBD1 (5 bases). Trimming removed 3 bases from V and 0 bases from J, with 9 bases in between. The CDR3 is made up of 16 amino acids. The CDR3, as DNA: TGTGCCAGCAGTTTTAGGGGCAGCTCTGGGGCCAACGTCCTGACTTTC. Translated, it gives CASSFRGSSGANVLTF.

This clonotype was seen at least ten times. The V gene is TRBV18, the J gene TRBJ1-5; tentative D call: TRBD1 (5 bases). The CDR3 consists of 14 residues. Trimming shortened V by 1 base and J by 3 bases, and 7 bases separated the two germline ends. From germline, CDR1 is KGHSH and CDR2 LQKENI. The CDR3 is CASSPLGDNQPQHF. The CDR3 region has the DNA TGTGCCAGCTCACCACTGGGGGACAATCAGCCCCAGCATTTT.

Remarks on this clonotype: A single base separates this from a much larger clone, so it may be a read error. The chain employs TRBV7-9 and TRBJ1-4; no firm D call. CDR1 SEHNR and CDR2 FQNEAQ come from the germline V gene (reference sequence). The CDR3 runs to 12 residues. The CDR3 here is CTSSPYGEKLFF. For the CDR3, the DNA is TGTACCAGCAGCCCCTATGGGGAAAAACTGTTTTTT.

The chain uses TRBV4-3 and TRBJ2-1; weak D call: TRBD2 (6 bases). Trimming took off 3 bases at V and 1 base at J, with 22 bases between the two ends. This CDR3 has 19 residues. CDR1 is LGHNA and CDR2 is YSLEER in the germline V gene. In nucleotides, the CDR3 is TGCGCCAGCAGCCAGTATTTTTTTGGCAGGGAGGAGTCCTACAATGAGCAGTTCTTC. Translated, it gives CASSQYFFGREESYNEQFF.

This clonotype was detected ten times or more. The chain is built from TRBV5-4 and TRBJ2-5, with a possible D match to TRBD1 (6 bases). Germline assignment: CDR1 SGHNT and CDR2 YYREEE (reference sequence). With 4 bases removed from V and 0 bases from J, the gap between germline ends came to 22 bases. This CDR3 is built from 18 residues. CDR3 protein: CASSKGQVKGVYQETQYF. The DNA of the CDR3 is TGTGCCAGCAGCAAGGGACAAGTAAAAGGAGTGTACCAAGAGACCCAGTACTTC.

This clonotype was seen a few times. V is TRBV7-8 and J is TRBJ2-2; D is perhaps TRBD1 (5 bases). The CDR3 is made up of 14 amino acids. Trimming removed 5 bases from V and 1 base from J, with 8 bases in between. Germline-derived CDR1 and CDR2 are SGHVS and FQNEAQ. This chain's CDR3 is CASSKTENTGELFF. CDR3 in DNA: TGTGCCAGCAGCAAGACAGAGAACACCGGGGAGCTGTTTTTT.

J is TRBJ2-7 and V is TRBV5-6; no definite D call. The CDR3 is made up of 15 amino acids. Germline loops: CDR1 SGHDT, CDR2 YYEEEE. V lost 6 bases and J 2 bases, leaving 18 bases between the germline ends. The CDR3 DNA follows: TGTGCCAGCACCACTTATCCGGAGTTAACCTACGAGCAGTACTTC. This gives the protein CASTTYPELTYEQYF.

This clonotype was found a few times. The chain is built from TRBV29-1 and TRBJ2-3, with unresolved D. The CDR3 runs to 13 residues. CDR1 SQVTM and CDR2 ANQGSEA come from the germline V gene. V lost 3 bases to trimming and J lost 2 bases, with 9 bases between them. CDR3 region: CSVEAVTTDTQYF. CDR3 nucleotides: TGCAGCGTTGAGGCAGTCACCACAGATACGCAGTATTTT.

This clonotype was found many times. The CDR3 DNA is TGTGCCAGCAGTTTAGCGGTTCAATACGAGCAGTACTTC. Amino acid sequence: CASSLAVQYEQYF. This rearrangement joins TRBV27 to TRBJ2-7; D remains unclear. Trimming took 2 bases from V and 4 from J, leaving 9 bases between them. Looked up from germline, CDR1 is MNHEY and CDR2 is SMNVEV (reference sequence). CDR3 size: 13 residues.

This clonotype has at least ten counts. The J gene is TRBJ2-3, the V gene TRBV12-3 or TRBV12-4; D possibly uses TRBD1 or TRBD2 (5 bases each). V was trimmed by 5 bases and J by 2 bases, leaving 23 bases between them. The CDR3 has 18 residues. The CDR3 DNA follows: TGTGCCAGCAGTCCAAACTCCGGGACGCCCGTCTTCACAGATACGCAGTATTTT. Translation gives CASSPNSGTPVFTDTQYF.

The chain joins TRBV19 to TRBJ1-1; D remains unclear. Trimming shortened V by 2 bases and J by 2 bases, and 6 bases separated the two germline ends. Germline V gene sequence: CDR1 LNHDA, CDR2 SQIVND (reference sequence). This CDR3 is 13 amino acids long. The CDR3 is CASSISGNTEAFF. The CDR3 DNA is TGTGCCAGTAGTATATCAGGTAACACTGAAGCTTTCTTT. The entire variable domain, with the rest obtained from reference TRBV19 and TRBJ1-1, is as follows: DGGITQSPKYLFRKEGQNVTLSCEQNLNHDAMYWYRQDPGQGLRLIYYSQIVNDFQKGDIAEGYSVSREKKESFPLTVTSAQKNPTAFYLCASSISGNTEAFFGQGTRLTVV.

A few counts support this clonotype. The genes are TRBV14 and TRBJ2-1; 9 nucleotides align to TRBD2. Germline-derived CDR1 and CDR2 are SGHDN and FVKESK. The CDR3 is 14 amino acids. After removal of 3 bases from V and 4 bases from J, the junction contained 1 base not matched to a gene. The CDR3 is CASSHLAGYNEQFF. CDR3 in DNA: TGTGCCAGCAGCCACCTAGCGGGGTACAATGAGCAGTTCTTC.

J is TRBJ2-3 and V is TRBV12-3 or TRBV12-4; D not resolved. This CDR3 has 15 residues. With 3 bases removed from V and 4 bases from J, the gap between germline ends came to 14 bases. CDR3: CASSLVVGFADTQYF. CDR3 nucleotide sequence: TGTGCCAGCAGTTTGGTTGTGGGGTTCGCAGATACGCAGTATTTT.

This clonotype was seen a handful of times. The CDR3 protein is CASSQGFQGNSPLHF. The CDR3 bases are TGCGCCAGCAGCCAAGGGTTCCAGGGAAATTCACCCCTCCACTTT. The chain has TRBV4-3 and TRBJ1-6; possibly TRBD1 for D (5 bases). The germline V and J ends were trimmed by 1 base and 7 bases, with 11 bases remaining between them. Germline-derived CDR1 and CDR2 are LGHNA and YSLEER. The CDR3 consists of 15 residues.

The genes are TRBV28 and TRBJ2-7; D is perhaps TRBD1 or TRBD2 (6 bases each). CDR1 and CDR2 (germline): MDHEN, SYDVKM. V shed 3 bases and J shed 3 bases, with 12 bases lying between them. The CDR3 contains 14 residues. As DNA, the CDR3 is TGTGCCAGCAGTTTGGTACAGGGACTCTACGAGCAGTACTTC. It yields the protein CASSLVQGLYEQYF.

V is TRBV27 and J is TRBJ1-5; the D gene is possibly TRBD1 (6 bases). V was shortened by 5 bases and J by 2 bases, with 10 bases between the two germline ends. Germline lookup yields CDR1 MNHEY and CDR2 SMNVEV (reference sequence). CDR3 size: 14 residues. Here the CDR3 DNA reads TGTGCCAGCAGTCCCCGACAGGGCAATCAGCCCCAGCATTTT. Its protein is CASSPRQGNQPQHF.

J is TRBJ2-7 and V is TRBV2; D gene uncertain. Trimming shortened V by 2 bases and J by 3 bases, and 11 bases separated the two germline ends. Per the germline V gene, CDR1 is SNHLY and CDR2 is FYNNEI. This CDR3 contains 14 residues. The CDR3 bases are TGTGCCAGCAGTGAATGGAACAGAGACTACGAGCAGTACTTC. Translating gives CASSEWNRDYEQYF.

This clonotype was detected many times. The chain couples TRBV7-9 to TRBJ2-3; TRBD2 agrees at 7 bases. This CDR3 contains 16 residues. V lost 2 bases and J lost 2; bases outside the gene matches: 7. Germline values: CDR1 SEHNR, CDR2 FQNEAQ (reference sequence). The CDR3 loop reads CASSLMTSRDTDTQYF. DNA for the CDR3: TGTGCCAGCAGCTTAATGACTAGCAGGGACACAGATACGCAGTATTTT.

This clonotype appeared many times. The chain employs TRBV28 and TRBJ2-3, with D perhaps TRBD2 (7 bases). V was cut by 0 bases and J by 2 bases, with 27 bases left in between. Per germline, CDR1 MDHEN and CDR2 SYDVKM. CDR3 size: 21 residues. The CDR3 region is CASSLWWGGQPHRAHTDTQYF. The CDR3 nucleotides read TGTGCCAGCAGTTTATGGTGGGGGGGACAACCACATAGAGCCCACACAGATACGCAGTATTTT.

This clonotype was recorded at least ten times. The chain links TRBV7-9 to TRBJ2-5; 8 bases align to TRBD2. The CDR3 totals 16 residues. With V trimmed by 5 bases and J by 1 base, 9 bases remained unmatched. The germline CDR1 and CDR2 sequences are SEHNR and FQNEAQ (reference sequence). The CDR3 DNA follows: TGTGCCAGCAGCCCCACCTTCGGGAGGGGCCAAGAGACCCAGTACTTC. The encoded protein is CASSPTFGRGQETQYF.

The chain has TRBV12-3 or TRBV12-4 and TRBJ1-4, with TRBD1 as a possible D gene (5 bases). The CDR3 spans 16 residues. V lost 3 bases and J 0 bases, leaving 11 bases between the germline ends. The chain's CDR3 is CASSFSVTATNEKLFF. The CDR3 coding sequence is TGTGCCAGCAGTTTCTCAGTGACAGCAACTAATGAAAAACTGTTTTTT.

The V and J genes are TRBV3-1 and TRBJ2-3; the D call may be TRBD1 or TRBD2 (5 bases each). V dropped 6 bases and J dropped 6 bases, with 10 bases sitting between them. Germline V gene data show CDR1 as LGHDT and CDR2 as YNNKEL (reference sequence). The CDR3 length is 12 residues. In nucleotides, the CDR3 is TGTGCCAGCAGTCTAGCAGGGGATACGCAGTATTTT. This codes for CASSLAGDTQYF.

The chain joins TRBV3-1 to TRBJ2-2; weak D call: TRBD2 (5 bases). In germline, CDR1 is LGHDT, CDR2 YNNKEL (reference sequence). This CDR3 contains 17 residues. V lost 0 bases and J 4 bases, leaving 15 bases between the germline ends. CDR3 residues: CASSQDFLGVSTGELFF. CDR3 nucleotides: TGTGCCAGCAGCCAAGATTTCTTGGGAGTTTCCACCGGGGAGCTGTTTTTT.

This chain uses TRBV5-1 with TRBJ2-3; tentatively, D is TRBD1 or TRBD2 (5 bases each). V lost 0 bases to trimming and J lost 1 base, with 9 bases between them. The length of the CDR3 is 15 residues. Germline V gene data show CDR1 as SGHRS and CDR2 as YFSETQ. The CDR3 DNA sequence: TGCGCCAGCAGCTTGGATGGGACCCGCACAGATACGCAGTATTTT. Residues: CASSLDGTRTDTQYF.

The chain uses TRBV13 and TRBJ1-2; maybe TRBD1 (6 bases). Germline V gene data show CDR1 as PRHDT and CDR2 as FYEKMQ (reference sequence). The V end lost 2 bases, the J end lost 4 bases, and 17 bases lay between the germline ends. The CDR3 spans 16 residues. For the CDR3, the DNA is TGTGCCAGCAGCTTAAGCACAGGGTCAATTACCTATGGCTACACCTTC. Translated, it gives CASSLSTGSITYGYTF.